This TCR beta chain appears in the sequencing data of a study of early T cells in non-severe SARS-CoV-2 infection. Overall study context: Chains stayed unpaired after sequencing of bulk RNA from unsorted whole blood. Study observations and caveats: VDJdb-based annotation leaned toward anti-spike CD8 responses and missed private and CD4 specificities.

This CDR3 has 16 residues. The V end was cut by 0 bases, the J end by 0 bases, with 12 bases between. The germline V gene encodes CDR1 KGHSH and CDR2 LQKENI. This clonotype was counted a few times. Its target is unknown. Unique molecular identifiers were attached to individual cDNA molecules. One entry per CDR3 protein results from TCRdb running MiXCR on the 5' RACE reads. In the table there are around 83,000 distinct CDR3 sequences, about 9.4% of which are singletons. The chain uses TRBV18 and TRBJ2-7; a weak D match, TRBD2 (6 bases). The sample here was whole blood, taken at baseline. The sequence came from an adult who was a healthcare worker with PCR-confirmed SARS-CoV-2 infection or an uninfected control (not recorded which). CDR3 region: CASSPPEGLHSYEQYF. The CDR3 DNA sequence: TGTGCCAGCTCACCACCGGAGGGGTTACACTCCTACGAGCAGTACTTC.